A single TCR beta chain is shown here with its context. What it binds is unknown. This record belongs to a study of identical twins. Whole-study findings and limits: Twin-shared out-of-frame alpha sequences were enriched for low generation probability. Zero-insertion analyses were open to partial confounding by invariant MAIT and iNKT cells. Models underestimated how often monozygotic twins shared out-of-frame TCR alpha.

TCRdb re-derived calls from the 5' RACE reads in MiXCR, one entry per CDR3 protein. This sample has 1.5 million or so distinct CDR3 sequences, with about 30% found just once. Trimming cost V 2 bases and J 2 bases, with 11 bases left between them. CDR1 is SNHLY and CDR2 is FYNNEI in the germline V gene. CDR3 length: 15 residues. Sequencing was performed on cord blood. The receptor comes from a newborn girl in good health. The V call is TRBV2, the J call TRBJ2-3; perhaps TRBD1 as D (6 bases). CDR3 protein: CASSEQGWVTDTQYF. In nucleotides, the CDR3 is TGTGCCAGCAGTGAACAGGGGTGGGTCACAGATACGCAGTATTTT.